The clone carrying this TCR beta chain appeared a few times. Its antigen is not known. This specimen belongs to a study of shared clonotypes between healthy human individuals. Study-level results: Tissues were not sampled, only blood, and their repertoires likely differ. Across subsets, estimated richness was generally greater for naive than for memory populations.

Trimming pared 3 bases from V and 6 bases from J, leaving 7 bases between. The CDR3 is made up of 12 amino acids. The V gene's germline CDR1 is MNHEY and CDR2 SMNVEV (reference sequence). An assay was performed, and its level was deep. As processed by the authors: Filtering was not the same, since immunoSEQ gave junction-only sequences without quality scores. Libraries were prepared by immunoSEQ multiplex PCR; TCRdb keeps only in-frame clonotypes and omits some of them. V, J and clone size reflect that table, while D and trimming were determined from the DNA. The sample has approximately 720,000 clones; around 92% are singletons. Only CD45RO-negative cells positively selected for CCR7 counted as naive CD8 cells, so terminally differentiated effector memory CD45RA+ cells were excluded.

This sequence joins TRBV27 and TRBJ2-3; D uncertain. The TCR sequence derives from a young man in good health. The sample was naive CD8+ T cells sorted from blood. The CDR3 DNA follows: TGTGCCAGCAGTTTTCCCGCCGATACGCAGTATTTT. This sequence encodes CASSFPADTQYF.